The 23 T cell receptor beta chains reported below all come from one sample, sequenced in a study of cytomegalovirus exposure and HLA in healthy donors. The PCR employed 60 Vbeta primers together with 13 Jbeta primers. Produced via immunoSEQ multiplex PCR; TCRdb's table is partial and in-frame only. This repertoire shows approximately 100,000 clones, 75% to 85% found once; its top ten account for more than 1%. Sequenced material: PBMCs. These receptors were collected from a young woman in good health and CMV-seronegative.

This CDR3 reads CASSESGQGKVTQYF. The CDR3 DNA reads TGTGCCAGCAGTGAATCTGGTCAGGGAAAGGTGACCCAGTACTTC. This rearrangement joins TRBV25-1 to TRBJ2-5; D is possibly TRBD1 (5 bases). The CDR3 extends over 15 amino acids. The ends were cut back, 1 base at V and 7 bases at J, with 16 bases in the middle. In germline, CDR1 is MGHDK, CDR2 SYGVNS.

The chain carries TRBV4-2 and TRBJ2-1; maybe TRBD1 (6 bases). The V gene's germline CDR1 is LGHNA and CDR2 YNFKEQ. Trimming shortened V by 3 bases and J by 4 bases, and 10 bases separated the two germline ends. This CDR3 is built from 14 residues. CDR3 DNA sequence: TGTGCCAGCAGCCAGAGCCAGGGGTACAATGAGCAGTTCTTC. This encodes CASSQSQGYNEQFF.

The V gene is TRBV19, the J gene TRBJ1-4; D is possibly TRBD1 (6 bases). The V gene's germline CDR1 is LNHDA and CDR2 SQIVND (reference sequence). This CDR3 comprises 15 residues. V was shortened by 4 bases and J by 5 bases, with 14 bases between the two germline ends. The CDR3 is CASSRRTAPNEKLFF. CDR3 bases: TGTGCCAGTAGTAGGAGGACAGCACCAAATGAAAAACTGTTTTTT.

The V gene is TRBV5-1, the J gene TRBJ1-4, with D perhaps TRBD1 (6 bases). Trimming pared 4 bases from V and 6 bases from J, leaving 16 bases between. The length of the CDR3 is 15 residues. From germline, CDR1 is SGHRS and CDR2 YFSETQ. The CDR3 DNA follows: TGCGCCAGCAGCGCTACAGGGAGACAGGATGAAAAACTGTTTTTT. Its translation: CASSATGRQDEKLFF.

CDR3 sequence (DNA): TGCGCCAGCAGCCAGATAAGACAGGGAGTTAACCAAGAGACCCAGTACTTC. Encoded protein: CASSQIRQGVNQETQYF. The V and J genes are TRBV4-3 and TRBJ2-5, with 7 bases that match TRBD1. Looked up from germline, CDR1 is LGHNA and CDR2 is YSLEER. V dropped 3 bases and J dropped 0; count of bases not matched to a gene: 10. This CDR3 is built from 17 residues.

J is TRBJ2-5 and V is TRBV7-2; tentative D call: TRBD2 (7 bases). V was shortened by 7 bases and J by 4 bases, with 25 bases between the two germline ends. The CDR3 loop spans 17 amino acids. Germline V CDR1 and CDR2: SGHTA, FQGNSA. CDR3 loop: CASTLRGGGGSRETQYF. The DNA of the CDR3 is TGTGCCAGCACCCTGCGGGGAGGGGGAGGGTCACGAGAGACCCAGTACTTC.

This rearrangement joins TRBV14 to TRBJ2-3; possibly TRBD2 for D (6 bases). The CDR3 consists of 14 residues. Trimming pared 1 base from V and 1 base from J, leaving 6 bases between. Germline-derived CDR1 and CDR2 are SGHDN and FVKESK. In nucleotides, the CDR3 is TGTGCCAGCAGCCAAGCTAGCGGCACAGATACGCAGTATTTT. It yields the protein CASSQASGTDTQYF.

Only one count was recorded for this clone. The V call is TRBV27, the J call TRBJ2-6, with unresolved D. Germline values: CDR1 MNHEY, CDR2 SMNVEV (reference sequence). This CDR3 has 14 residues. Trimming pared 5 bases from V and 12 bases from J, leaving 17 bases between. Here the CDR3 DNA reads TGTGCCAGCAGTAATCTCCCAGGTGGCCCCGTCCTGACTTTC. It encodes CASSNLPGGPVLTF. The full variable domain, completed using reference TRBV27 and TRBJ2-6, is EAQVTQNPRYLITVTGKKLTVTCSQNMNHEYMSWYRQDPGLGLRQIYYSMNVEVTDKGDVPEGYKVSRKEKRNFPLILESPSPNQTSLYFCASSNLPGGPVLTFGAGSRLTVL.

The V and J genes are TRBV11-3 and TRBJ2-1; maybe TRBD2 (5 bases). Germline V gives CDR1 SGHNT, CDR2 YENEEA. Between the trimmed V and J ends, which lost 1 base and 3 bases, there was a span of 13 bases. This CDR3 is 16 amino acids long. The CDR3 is CASSLGDTSSYNEQFF. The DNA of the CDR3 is TGTGCCAGCAGCTTAGGTGATACTAGTAGCTACAATGAGCAGTTCTTC.

CDR3 protein: CASSQVRDSPIEQYF. CDR3 DNA sequence: TGCGCCAGCAGCCAAGTTAGGGACTCCCCAATCGAGCAGTACTTC. The V gene is TRBV4-3, the J gene TRBJ2-7; D perhaps matches TRBD2 (6 bases). Looked up from germline, CDR1 is LGHNA and CDR2 is YSLEER. Trimming cost V 1 base and J 6 bases, with 16 bases left between them. The CDR3 length is 15 residues.

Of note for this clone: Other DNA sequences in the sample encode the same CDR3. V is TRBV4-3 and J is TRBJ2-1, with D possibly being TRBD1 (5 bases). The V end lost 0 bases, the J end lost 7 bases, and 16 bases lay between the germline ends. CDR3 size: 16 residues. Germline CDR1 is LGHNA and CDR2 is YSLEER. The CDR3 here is CASSQDYWGGKNEQFF. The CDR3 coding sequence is TGCGCCAGCAGCCAAGATTACTGGGGCGGCAAGAATGAGCAGTTCTTC.

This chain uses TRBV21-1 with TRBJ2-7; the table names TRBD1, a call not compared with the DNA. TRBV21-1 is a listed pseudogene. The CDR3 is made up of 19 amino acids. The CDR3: CASSTQKFTGTGNVYEQYF. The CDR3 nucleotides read TGTGCCAGCAGCACCCAGAAATTTACCGGGACAGGGAATGTATACGAGCAGTACTTC.

Here the CDR3 reads CASSLVDRGNIQETQYF. The DNA for the CDR3 is TGCGCCAGCAGCTTGGTGGACAGGGGAAATATCCAAGAGACCCAGTACTTC. The V call is TRBV5-1, the J call TRBJ2-5; TRBD1 agrees at 9 bases. This CDR3 contains 17 residues. Losses at the gene ends were 0 bases for V and 1 base for J; bases not matched to a gene: 7. In germline, CDR1 is SGHRS, CDR2 YFSETQ.

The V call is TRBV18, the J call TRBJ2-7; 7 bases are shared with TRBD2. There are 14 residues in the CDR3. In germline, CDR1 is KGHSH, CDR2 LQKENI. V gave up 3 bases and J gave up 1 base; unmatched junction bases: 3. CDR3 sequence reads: CASSPSGESYEQYF. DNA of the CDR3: TGTGCCAGCTCACCGAGCGGGGAGTCCTACGAGCAGTACTTC.

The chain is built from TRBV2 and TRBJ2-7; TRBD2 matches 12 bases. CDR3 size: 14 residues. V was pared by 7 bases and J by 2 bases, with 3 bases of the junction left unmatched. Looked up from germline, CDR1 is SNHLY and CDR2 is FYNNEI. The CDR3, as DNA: TGTGCCAGCACCTCTAGCGGGGGGGCCTACGAGCAGTACTTC. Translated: CASTSSGGAYEQYF.

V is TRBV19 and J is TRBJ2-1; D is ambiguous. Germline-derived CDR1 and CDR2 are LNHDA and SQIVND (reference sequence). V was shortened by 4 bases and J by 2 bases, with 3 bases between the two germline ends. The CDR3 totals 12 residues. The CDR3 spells CASSRAYNEQFF. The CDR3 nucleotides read TGTGCCAGTAGTAGAGCCTACAATGAGCAGTTCTTC.

The CDR3 reads CASSRTSRTDNEQFF. The CDR3 DNA is TGTGCCAGCAGTCGGACTAGTCGTACTGACAATGAGCAGTTCTTC. V and J are TRBV11-1 and TRBJ2-1, with 7 bases lining up with TRBD2. The germline CDR1 and CDR2 sequences are SGHAT and FQDESV (reference sequence). This CDR3 comprises 15 residues. V shed 6 bases, J shed 5 bases, and the junction held 10 bases outside the gene matches.

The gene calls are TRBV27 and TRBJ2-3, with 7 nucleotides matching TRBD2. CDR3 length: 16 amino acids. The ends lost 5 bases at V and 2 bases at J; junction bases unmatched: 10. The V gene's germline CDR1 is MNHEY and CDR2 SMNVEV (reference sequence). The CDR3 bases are TGTGCCAGCAGTAGCTTCGGTAGCGGGCTCACAGATACGCAGTATTTT. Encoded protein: CASSSFGSGLTDTQYF.

CDR3 sequence: CASRVSSGNTIYF. In DNA, the CDR3 is TGTGCCAGCAGGGTGAGCTCTGGAAACACCATATATTTT. The rearrangement uses TRBV28 and TRBJ1-3; D is uncertain. Germline CDR1 reads MDHEN; CDR2 reads SYDVKM. V dropped 6 bases and J dropped 0 bases, with 6 bases sitting between them. This CDR3 has 13 amino acids.

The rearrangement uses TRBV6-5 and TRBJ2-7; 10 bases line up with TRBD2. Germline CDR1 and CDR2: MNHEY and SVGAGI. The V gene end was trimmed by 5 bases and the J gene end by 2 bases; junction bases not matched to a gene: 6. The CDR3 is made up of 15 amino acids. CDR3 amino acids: CASSVGLAVTYEQYF. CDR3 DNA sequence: TGTGCCAGCAGTGTCGGACTAGCGGTCACCTACGAGCAGTACTTC.

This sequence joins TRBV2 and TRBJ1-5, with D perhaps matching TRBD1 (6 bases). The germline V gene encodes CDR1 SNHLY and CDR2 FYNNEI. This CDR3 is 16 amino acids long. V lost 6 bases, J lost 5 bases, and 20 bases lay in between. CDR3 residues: CASSQESQGFDQPQHF. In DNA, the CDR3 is TGTGCCAGCAGCCAGGAATCACAGGGATTCGATCAGCCCCAGCATTTT.

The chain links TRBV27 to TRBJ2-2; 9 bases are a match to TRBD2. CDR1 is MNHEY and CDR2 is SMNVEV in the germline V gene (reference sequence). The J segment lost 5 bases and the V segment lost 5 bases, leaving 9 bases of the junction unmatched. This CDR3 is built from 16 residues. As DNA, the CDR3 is TGTGCCAGCAGTCATATAGCGGGAGAAGGAACCGGGGAGCTGTTTTTT. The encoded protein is CASSHIAGEGTGELFF.

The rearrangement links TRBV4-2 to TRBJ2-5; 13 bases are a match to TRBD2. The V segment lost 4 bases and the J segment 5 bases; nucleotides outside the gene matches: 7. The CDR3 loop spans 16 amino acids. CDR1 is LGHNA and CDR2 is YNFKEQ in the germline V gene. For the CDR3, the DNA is TGTGCCAGCAGCCCCGGACTAGCGGGAGATTACGAGACCCAGTACTTC. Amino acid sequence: CASSPGLAGDYETQYF.